Below are 15 T cell receptor beta chains sequenced from a single sample in a study of regulatory T cells in long-lasting Graves disease. iRepertoire HTBI primers and Arm-PCR of CDR3 regions built TCR beta libraries. TCRdb re-analysed the multiplex PCR reads in MiXCR, keeping a single row per CDR3 protein. Of a few hundred thousand distinct CDR3 sequences in the sample, roughly 17% are singletons; the top ten hold roughly a fifth. Time point indicated: newly diagnosed GD, antithyroid drugs for less than 3 months. The TCR library was made from RNA that had been extracted from PBMCs in TRIzol. In addition, the sample was reused for a study of T cells in Graves' hyperthyroidism and ophthalmopathy.

Sequencing was performed on peripheral blood mononuclear cells (PBMCs), taken at new diagnosis, from a patient treated with antithyroid drugs. All receptors derive from a woman between 18 and 30 years old with Graves disease.

In its sample, this clonotype was seen many times. The chain recombines TRBV5-4 with TRBJ2-3, with D possibly matching TRBD2 (5 bases). The germline V and J ends were trimmed by 3 bases and 0 bases, with 17 bases remaining between them. This CDR3 has 17 residues. CDR1 and CDR2 from the germline V gene are SGHNT and YYREEE (reference sequence). CDR3 nucleotide sequence: TGTGCCAGCAGCTCCTACCCGAGGGAGAGTAGCACAGATACGCAGTATTTT. This codes for CASSSYPRESSTDTQYF.

The chain joins TRBV27 to TRBJ2-2; D perhaps matches TRBD1 (5 bases). The germline V gene has CDR1 MNHEY and CDR2 SMNVEV (reference sequence). The CDR3 runs to 13 residues. V was cut by 6 bases and J by 7 bases, with 12 bases left in between. This CDR3 reads CASSPGQDGELFF. CDR3 nucleotide sequence: TGTGCCAGCAGCCCAGGGCAGGACGGGGAGCTGTTTTTT.

The table lists this clonotype with many counts. The chain carries TRBV7-9 and TRBJ2-2, with 8 bases aligning to TRBD2. The CDR3 contains 17 residues. The V gene end was trimmed by 1 base and the J gene end by 1 base; junction bases not matched to a gene: 5. Germline CDR1 reads SEHNR; CDR2 reads FQNEAQ (reference sequence). The CDR3 region has the DNA TGTGCCAGCAGCTTAGTCCCAGCGGGAGTGAACACCGGGGAGCTGTTTTTT. It is translated as CASSLVPAGVNTGELFF.

This clonotype was counted many times. V is TRBV29-1 and J is TRBJ2-3; D may be TRBD1 or TRBD2 (5 bases each). Germline V gene lookup returns CDR1 SQVTM and CDR2 ANQGSEA. V gave up 2 bases and J gave up 2 bases, with 11 bases separating them. The CDR3 covers 14 residues. In DNA, the CDR3 is TGCAGCGTTGAAAAGGGACCTACCACAGATACGCAGTATTTT. This gives the protein CSVEKGPTTDTQYF.

This clonotype appeared many times. The rearrangement links TRBV28 to TRBJ1-5; 11 bases fit TRBD1. The ends lost 6 bases at V and 5 bases at J; junction bases unmatched: 6. The CDR3 has 15 residues. The germline V gene encodes CDR1 MDHEN and CDR2 SYDVKM. The CDR3 region is CASSQAGQGDQPQHF. The CDR3 DNA follows: TGTGCCAGCAGCCAGGCGGGACAGGGGGATCAGCCCCAGCATTTT.

This clonotype was detected ten times or more. CDR3 in amino acids: CASSLGQGAAFF. The DNA of the CDR3 is TGTGCCAGCAGCTTAGGGCAGGGAGCGGCTTTCTTT. The gene calls are TRBV11-2 and TRBJ1-1; D is perhaps TRBD1 (5 bases). The germline V gene has CDR1 SGHAT and CDR2 FQNNGV. The CDR3 loop spans 12 amino acids. V lost 1 base, J lost 11 bases, and 11 bases lay in between.

This clonotype was seen repeatedly, ten times or more. The rearrangement joins TRBV5-1 to TRBJ2-1, with 13 bases aligning to TRBD2. This CDR3 is 15 amino acids long. The germline V gene encodes CDR1 SGHRS and CDR2 YFSETQ. After removal of 6 bases from V and 6 bases from J, the junction contained 6 bases not matched to a gene. DNA for the CDR3: TGCGCCAGCAAATACGGGACTAGCGGGGTCAATGAGCAGTTCTTC. Protein sequence: CASKYGTSGVNEQFF.

Remarks on this clonotype: A single base separates this from a much larger clone, so it may be a read error. This chain joins TRBV20-1 and TRBJ2-1, with TRBD1 as a possible D gene (6 bases). Germline loops: CDR1 DFQATT, CDR2 SNEGSKA (reference sequence). The CDR3 runs to 15 residues. For the CDR3, the DNA is TGCAGTGCTAGACCCCGACAGGTTTCCTACAATAAGCAGTTCTTC. It is translated as CSARPRQVSYNKQFF.

This clonotype was observed at least ten times. The chain joins TRBV24-1 to TRBJ1-5, with unresolved D. CDR3 size: 14 residues. Germline V CDR1 and CDR2: KGHDR, SFDVKD. Trimming removed 6 bases from V and 1 base from J, with 9 bases in between. The CDR3 nucleotides read TGTGCCACCAGTCGGCCCGGGAGCAATCAGCCCCAGCATTTT. Its translation: CATSRPGSNQPQHF.

This clonotype appeared a few times. The chain combines TRBV6-5 with TRBJ2-7; perhaps D is TRBD1 or TRBD2 (5 bases each). CDR1 MNHEY and CDR2 SVGAGI come from the germline V gene. CDR3 size: 17 residues. V lost 0 bases and J 0 bases, leaving 15 bases between the germline ends. CDR3 DNA sequence: TGTGCCAGCAGTTACTCGAGTGACAGACTAAGCTCCTACGAGCAGTACTTC. Protein product: CASSYSSDRLSSYEQYF.

A remark on this clonotype: This probably arose from a read error, given a far larger clone one base away. This chain links TRBV10-3 with TRBJ2-1; D not resolved. The J call may be wrong; the DNA end is better matched by TRBJ2-5. This CDR3 is 11 amino acids long. Germline V gives CDR1 ENHRY, CDR2 SYGVKD. The CDR3 here is CAIKGRETQYF. The CDR3 bases are TGTGCCATCAAAGGGCGAGAGACCCAGTACTTC.

This clonotype occurred many times. This chain joins TRBV30 and TRBJ2-2; TRBD1 might be the D (6 bases). Germline V CDR1 and CDR2: GTSNPN, SVGIG (reference sequence). Trimming left V 1 base short and J 7 bases short, with 13 bases between. This CDR3 contains 14 residues. As DNA, the CDR3 is TGTGCCTGGAGTGGGCAGGGGATAGGCGGGGAGCTGTTTTTT. Amino acid sequence: CAWSGQGIGGELFF.

The rearrangement links TRBV6-1 to TRBJ1-3; the match to TRBD1 covers 8 bases. The germline CDR1 and CDR2 sequences are MNHNS and SASEGT. The CDR3 has 17 residues. V shed 5 bases and J 2 bases; nucleotides not matched to a gene: 11. DNA for the CDR3: TGTGCCAGCAGTCTGCCAGCCGGGACAGGTGCTGGAAACACCATATATTTT. Protein product: CASSLPAGTGAGNTIYF.

The table lists this clonotype with many counts. This rearrangement joins TRBV20-1 to TRBJ1-4; D perhaps matches TRBD1 (6 bases). Germline CDR1 is DFQATT and CDR2 is SNEGSKA (reference sequence). The CDR3 covers 15 residues. V lost 5 bases and J lost 4, with 17 bases in between. The CDR3 DNA reads TGCAGTGCTCTGGACAGCACGGCGGGTAATGAAAAACTGTTTTTT. Residues: CSALDSTAGNEKLFF.

This clonotype was seen repeatedly, ten times or more. The CDR3 loop is CASSGGQSSSTDTQYF. CDR3 nucleotide sequence: TGTGCCAGCAGTGGCGGACAGTCCTCTAGCACAGATACGCAGTATTTT. The gene calls are TRBV12-3 or TRBV12-4 and TRBJ2-3; D perhaps matches TRBD1 (6 bases). CDR3 length: 16 amino acids. V lost 5 bases and J lost 0, with 15 bases in between.